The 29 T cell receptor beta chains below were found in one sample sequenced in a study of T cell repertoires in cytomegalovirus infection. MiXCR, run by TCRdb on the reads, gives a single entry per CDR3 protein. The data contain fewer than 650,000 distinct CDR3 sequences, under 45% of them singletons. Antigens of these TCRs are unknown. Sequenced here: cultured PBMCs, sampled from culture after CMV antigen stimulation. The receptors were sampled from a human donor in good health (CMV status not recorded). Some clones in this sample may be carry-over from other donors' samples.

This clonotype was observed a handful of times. CDR3 protein: CASGFSGDTQYF. The DNA for the CDR3 is TGTGCTAGTGGTTTCTCTGGAGATACGCAGTATTTT. The gene calls are TRBV12-5 and TRBJ2-3; D gene uncertain. CDR1 LGHNT and CDR2 FRNRAP come from the germline V gene. The V and J ends lost 3 bases and 5 bases respectively, with 6 bases between them. The CDR3 has 12 residues.

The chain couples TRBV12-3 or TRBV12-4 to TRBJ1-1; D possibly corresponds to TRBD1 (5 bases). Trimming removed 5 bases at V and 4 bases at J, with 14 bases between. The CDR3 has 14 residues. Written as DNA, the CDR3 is TGTGCCAGCAGTCCTCCGGGACCAAGCACTGAAGCTTTCTTT. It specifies CASSPPGPSTEAFF.

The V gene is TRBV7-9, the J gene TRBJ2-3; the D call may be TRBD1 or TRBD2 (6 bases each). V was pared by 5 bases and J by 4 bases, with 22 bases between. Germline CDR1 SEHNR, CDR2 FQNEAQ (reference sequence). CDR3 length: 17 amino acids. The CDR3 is CASSPPARGRLADTQYF. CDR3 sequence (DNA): TGTGCCAGCAGCCCGCCGGCGAGGGGGAGGCTTGCAGATACGCAGTATTTT.

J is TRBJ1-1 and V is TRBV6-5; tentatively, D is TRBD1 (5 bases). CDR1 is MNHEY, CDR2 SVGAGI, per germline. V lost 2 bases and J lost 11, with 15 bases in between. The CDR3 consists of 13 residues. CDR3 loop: CASSYTPGREAFF. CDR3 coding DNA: TGTGCCAGCAGTTACACACCAGGGAGGGAGGCTTTCTTT.

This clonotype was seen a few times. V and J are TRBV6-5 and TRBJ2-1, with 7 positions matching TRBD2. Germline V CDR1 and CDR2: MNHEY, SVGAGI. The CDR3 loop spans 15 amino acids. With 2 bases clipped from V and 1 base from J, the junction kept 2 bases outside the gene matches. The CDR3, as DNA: TGTGCCAGCAGTTACGCTAGCGGATCCTACAATGAGCAGTTCTTC. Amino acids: CASSYASGSYNEQFF.

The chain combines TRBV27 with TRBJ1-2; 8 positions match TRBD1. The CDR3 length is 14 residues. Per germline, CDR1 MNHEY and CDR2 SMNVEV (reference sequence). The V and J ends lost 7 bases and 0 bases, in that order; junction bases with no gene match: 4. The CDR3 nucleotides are TGTGCCAGCAAGGGGACAGGCGCTAACTATGGCTACACCTTC. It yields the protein CASKGTGANYGYTF.

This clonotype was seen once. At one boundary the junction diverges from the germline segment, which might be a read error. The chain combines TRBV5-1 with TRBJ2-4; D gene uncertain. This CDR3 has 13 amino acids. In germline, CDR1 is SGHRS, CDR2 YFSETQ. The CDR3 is CASSLDLVNVQYF. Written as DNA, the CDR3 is TGCGCCAGCAGCTTGGACCTAGTAAACGTTCAGTACTTC.

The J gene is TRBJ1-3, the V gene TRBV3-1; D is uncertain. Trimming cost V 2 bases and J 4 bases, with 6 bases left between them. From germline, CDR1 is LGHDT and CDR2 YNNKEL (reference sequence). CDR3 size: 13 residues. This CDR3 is CASSQPDGNTIYF. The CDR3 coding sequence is TGTGCCAGCAGCCAACCCGACGGAAACACCATATATTTT.

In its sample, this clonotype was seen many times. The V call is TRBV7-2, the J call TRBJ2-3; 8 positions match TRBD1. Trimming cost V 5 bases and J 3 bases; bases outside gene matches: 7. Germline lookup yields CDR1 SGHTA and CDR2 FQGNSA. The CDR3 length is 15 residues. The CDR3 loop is CASSIRTGSTDTQYF. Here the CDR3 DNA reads TGTGCCAGCAGCATTAGGACAGGGTCGACAGATACGCAGTATTTT. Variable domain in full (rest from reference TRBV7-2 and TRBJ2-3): GAGVSQSPSNKVTEKGKDVELRCDPISGHTALYWYRQSLGQGLEFLIYFQGNSAPDKSGLPSDRFSAERTGGSVSTLTIQRTQQEDSAVYLCASSIRTGSTDTQYFGPGTRLTVL.

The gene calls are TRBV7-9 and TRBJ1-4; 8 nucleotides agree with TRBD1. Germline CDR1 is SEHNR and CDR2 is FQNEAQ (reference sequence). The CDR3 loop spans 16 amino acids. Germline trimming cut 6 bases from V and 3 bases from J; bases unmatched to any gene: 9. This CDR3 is CASRELQGASNEKLFF. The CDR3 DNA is TGTGCCAGCAGGGAGCTCCAGGGGGCGTCTAATGAAAAACTGTTTTTT.

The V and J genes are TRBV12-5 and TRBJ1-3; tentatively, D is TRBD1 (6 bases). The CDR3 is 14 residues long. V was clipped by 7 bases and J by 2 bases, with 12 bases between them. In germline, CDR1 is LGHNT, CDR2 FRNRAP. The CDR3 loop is CASAQGGAGNTIYF. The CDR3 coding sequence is TGTGCTAGTGCCCAAGGGGGTGCTGGAAACACCATATATTTT.

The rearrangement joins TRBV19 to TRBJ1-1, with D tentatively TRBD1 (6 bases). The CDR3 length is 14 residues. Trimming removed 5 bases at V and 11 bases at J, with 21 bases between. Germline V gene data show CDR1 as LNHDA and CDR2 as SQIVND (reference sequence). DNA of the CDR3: TGTGCCAGTAGTGCCCCTTTGGGGGCCCTGACTGCTTTCTTT. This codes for CASSAPLGALTAFF.

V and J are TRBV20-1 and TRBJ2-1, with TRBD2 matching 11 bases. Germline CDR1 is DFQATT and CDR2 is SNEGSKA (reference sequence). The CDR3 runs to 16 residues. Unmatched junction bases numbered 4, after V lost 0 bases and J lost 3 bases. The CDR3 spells CSARDPLAGVYNEQFF. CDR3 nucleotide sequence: TGCAGTGCTAGAGATCCACTAGCGGGAGTCTACAATGAGCAGTTCTTC.

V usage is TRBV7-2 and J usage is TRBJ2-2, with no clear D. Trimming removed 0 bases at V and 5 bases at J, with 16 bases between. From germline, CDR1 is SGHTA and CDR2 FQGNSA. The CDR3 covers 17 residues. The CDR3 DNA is TGTGCCAGCAGCTTAGCGCCGGCAGGAGTTGGGACCGGGGAGCTGTTTTTT. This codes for CASSLAPAGVGTGELFF.

The CDR3 here is CAISTGTGGTGTQYF. In nucleotides, the CDR3 is TGTGCCATCAGTACCGGGACAGGGGGGACGGGGACCCAGTACTTC. This chain joins TRBV10-3 and TRBJ2-5, with 11 bases that match TRBD1. Trimming took 5 bases from V and 7 from J; bases not matched to a gene: 9. Germline assignment: CDR1 ENHRY and CDR2 SYGVKD. The CDR3 is made up of 15 amino acids.

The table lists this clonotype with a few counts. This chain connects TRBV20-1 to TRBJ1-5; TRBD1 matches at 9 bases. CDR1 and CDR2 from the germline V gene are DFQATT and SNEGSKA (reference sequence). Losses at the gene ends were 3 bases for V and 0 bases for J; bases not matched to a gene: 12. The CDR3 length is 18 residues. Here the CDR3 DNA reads TGCAGTGCTAGTCGCCCGGGACAGGGACTATATAGCAATCAGCCCCAGCATTTT. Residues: CSASRPGQGLYSNQPQHF.

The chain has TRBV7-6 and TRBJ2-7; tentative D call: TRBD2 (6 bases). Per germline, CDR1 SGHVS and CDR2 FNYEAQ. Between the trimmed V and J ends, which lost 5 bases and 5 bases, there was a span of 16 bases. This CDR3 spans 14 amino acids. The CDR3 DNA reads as TGTGCCAGCAGCCAAGTGGGGAGGTCCCACGAGCAGTACTTC. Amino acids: CASSQVGRSHEQYF.

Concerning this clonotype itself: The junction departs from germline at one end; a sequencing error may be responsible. The CDR3 DNA reads as TGCGCCGGCAGCCCGCAGAGGAACACTGAAGCTTTCTTT. It encodes CAGSPQRNTEAFF. The V and J genes are TRBV4-3 and TRBJ1-1; D is undetermined. CDR3 size: 13 residues. Per the germline V gene, CDR1 is LGHNA and CDR2 is YSLEER.

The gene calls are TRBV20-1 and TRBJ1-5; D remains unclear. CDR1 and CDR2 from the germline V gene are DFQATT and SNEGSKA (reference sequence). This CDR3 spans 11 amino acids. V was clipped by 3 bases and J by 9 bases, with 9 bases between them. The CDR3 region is CSARRGGPQHF. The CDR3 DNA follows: TGCAGTGCTAGGCGGGGAGGGCCCCAGCATTTT.

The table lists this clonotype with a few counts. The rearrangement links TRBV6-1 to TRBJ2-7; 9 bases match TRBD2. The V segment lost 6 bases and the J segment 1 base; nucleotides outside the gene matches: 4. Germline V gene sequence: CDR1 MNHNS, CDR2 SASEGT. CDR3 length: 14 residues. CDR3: CASRRTSESYEQYF. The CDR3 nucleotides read TGTGCCAGCAGGAGGACTAGCGAGTCCTACGAGCAGTACTTC.

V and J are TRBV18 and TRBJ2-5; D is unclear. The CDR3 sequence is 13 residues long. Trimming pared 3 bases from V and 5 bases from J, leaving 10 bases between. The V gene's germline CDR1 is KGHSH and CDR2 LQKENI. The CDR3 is CASSPFGTETQYF. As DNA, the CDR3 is TGTGCCAGCTCACCCTTCGGAACGGAGACCCAGTACTTC. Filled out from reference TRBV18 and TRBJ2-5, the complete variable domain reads NAGVMQNPRHLVRRRGQEARLRCSPMKGHSHVYWYRQLPEEGLKFMVYLQKENIIDESGMPKERFSAEFPKEGPSILRIQQVVRGDSAAYFCASSPFGTETQYFGPGTRLLVL.

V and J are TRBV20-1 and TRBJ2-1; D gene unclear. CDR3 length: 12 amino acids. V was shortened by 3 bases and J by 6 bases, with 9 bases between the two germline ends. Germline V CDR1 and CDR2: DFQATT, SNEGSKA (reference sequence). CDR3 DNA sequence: TGCAGTGCTAGGCCCCCAGTCAATGAGCAGTTCTTC. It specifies CSARPPVNEQFF.

The CDR3 nucleotides read TGTGCCAGCAGTCCATCTAGCGGAGGGAGAGATACGCAGTATTTT. Amino acid sequence: CASSPSSGGRDTQYF. This sequence joins TRBV6-6 and TRBJ2-3; 7 nucleotides match TRBD2. CDR3 size: 15 residues. Germline V gene lookup returns CDR1 MNHNY and CDR2 SVGAGI (reference sequence). The ends lost 5 bases at V and 5 bases at J; junction bases unmatched: 10.

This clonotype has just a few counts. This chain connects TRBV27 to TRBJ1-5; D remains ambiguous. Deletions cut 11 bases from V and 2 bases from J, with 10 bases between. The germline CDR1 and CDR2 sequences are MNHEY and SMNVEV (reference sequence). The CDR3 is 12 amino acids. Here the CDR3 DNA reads TGTGCCGTCGGAGGAGGCAATCAGCCCCAGCATTTT. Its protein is CAVGGGNQPQHF.

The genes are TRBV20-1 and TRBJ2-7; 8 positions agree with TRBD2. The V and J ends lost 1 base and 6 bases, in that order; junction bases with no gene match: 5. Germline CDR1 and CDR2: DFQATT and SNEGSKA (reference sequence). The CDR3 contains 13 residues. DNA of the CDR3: TGCAGTGCTAGAGTGACGGGAGGGGGCGAGCAGTACTTC. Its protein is CSARVTGGGEQYF.

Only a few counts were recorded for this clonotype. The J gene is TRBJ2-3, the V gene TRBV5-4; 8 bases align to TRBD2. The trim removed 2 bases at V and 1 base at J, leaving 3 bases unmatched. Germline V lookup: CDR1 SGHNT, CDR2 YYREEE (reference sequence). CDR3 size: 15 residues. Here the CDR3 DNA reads TGTGCCAGCAGCTTCGGGAGGGCAGGCACAGATACGCAGTATTTT. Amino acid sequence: CASSFGRAGTDTQYF.

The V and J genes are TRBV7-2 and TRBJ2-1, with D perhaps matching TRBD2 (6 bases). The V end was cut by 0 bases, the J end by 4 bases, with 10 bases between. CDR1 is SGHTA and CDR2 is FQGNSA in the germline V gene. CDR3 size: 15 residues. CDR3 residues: CASSLAPGEYNEQFF. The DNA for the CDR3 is TGTGCCAGCAGCTTAGCGCCGGGAGAATACAATGAGCAGTTCTTC.

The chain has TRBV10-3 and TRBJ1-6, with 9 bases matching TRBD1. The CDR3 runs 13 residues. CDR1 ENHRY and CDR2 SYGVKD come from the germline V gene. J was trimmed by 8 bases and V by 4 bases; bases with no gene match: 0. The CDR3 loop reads CAISGQGDSPLHF. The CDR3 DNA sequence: TGTGCCATCAGTGGACAGGGGGATTCACCCCTCCACTTT.

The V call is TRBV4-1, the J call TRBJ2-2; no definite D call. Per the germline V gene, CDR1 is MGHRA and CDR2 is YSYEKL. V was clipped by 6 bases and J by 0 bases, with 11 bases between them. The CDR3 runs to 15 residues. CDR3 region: CASSVSKPNTGELFF. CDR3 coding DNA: TGCGCCAGCAGTGTCTCCAAACCGAACACCGGGGAGCTGTTTTTT.